The source of this T cell receptor beta chain is a study of T cells in localized non-small cell lung cancer. Clones were read by immunoSEQ multiplex PCR, and TCRdb kept only the in-frame ones, dropping some. The table shows 48,000 or so clones, with about nine tenths occurring only once. Per germline, CDR1 SGHRS and CDR2 YFSETQ. The CDR3 is 14 amino acids. The V gene end was trimmed by 4 bases and the J gene end by 2 bases; junction bases not matched to a gene: 5. This chain joins TRBV5-1 and TRBJ2-7, with TRBD1 matching over 8 bases. This clonotype was sampled from a male donor older than 55 with stage III squamous cell lung carcinoma. Material: peripheral blood, obtained before any cancer treatment. This CDR3 reads CASSETGVAYEQYF. In DNA, the CDR3 is TGCGCCAGCAGCGAGACAGGGGTCGCCTACGAGCAGTACTTC.